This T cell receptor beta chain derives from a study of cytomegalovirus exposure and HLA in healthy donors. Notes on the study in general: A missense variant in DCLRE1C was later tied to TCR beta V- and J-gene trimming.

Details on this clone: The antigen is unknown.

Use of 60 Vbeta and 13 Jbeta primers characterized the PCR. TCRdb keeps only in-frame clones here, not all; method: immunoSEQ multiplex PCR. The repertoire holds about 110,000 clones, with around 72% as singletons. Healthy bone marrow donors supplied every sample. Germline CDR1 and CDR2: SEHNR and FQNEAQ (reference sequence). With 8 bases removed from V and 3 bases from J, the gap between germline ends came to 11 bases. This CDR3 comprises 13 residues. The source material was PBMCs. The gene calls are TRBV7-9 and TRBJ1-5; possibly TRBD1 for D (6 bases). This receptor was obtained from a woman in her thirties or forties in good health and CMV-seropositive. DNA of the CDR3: TGTGCCAGCGGTCGGGGGGCCAATCAGCCCCAGCATTTT. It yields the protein CASGRGANQPQHF.